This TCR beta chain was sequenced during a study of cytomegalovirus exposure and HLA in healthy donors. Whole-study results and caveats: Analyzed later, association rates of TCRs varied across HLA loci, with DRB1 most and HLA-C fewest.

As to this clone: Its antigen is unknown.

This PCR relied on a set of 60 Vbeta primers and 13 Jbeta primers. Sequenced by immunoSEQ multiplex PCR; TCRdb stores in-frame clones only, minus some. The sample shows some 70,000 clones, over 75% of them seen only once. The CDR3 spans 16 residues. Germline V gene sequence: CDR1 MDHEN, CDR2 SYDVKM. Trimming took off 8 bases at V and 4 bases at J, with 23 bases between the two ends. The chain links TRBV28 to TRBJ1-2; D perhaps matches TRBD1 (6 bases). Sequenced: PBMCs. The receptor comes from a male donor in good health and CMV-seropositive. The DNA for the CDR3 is TGTGCCAGCTGGAATTTGGACAGTGACAAATTCTATGGCTACACCTTC. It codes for CASWNLDSDKFYGYTF.